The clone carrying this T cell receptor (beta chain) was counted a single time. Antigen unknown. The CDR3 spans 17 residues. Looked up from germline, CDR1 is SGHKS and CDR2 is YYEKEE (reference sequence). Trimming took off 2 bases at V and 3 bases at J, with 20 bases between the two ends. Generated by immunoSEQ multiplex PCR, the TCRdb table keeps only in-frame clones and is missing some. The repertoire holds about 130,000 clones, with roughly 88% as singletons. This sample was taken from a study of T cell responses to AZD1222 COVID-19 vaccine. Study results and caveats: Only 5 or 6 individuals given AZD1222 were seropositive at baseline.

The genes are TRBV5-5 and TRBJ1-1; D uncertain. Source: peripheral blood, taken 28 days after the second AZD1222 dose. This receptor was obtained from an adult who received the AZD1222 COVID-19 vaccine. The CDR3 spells CASSFRAGEGKDTEAFF. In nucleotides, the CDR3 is TGTGCCAGCAGCTTCCGCGCGGGTGAGGGTAAGGACACTGAAGCTTTCTTT.